The 31 T cell receptor beta chains below were found in one sample sequenced in a study of Ad26.COV2.S vaccination and SARS-CoV-2 variants. Treatment reported: over 15 received Ad26.COV2.S at low or high dose, single or two shots; about 5 received placebo; per-sample allocation not given. Day 63 after the first vaccine or placebo injection was the time point for sampling. The repertoire was sequenced with immunoSEQ multiplex PCR; TCRdb's copy has only in-frame clones and lacks some. The repertoire holds 350,000 to 500,000 clones, with 70% to 90% as singletons. Sequenced here: peripheral blood, sampled in a trial of Ad26.COV2.S vaccine versus placebo. These receptors were taken from a person between 18 and 65 years old who received the Ad26.COV2.S COVID-19 vaccine or a placebo.

This chain joins TRBV7-9 and TRBJ1-6; 7 bases align to TRBD1. This CDR3 comprises 14 residues. The V gene's germline CDR1 is SEHNR and CDR2 FQNEAQ (reference sequence). The junction had 10 bases not matched to a gene; V was cut back by 5 bases and J by 12 bases. CDR3 nucleotide sequence: TGTGCCAGCAGCACCGGTACAGGGGTTTTACCCCTCCACTTT. The encoded protein is CASSTGTGVLPLHF.

This chain connects TRBV4-3 to TRBJ1-1; maybe TRBD1 (6 bases). Trimming pared 0 bases from V and 8 bases from J, leaving 13 bases between. The CDR3 covers 14 residues. Germline loops: CDR1 LGHNA, CDR2 YSLEER. CDR3 region: CASSQDRYRDEAFF. DNA of the CDR3: TGCGCCAGCAGCCAAGATAGGTACAGGGACGAAGCTTTCTTT.

This sequence joins TRBV2 and TRBJ2-5; maybe TRBD1 (6 bases). With 8 bases removed from V and 1 base from J, the gap between germline ends came to 20 bases. Germline V lookup: CDR1 SNHLY, CDR2 FYNNEI. The CDR3 length is 16 residues. CDR3 DNA sequence: TGTGCCAGCGCCAAGCCCCGTGGGACACCCCAAGAGACCCAGTACTTC. Its protein product is CASAKPRGTPQETQYF.

The chain links TRBV28 to TRBJ1-4; TRBD1 aligns across 8 bases. Per the germline V gene, CDR1 is MDHEN and CDR2 is SYDVKM. The V gene end was trimmed by 8 bases and the J gene end by 0 bases; junction bases not matched to a gene: 5. This CDR3 has 15 residues. DNA of the CDR3: TGTGCCAGCCACGGACAGGGAGCAACTAATGAAAAACTGTTTTTT. Protein product: CASHGQGATNEKLFF.

J is TRBJ1-1 and V is TRBV5-4; TRBD1 aligns across 9 bases. After removal of 3 bases from V and 1 base from J, the junction contained 4 bases not matched to a gene. Germline assignment: CDR1 SGHNT and CDR2 YYREEE (reference sequence). This CDR3 has 15 amino acids. The CDR3 is CASSWTGQGNTEAFF. The DNA of the CDR3 is TGTGCCAGCAGCTGGACGGGACAGGGGAACACTGAAGCTTTCTTT. Based on the CDR3 plus reference TRBV5-4 and TRBJ1-1, the full variable domain is ETGVTQSPTHLIKTRGQQVTLRCSSQSGHNTVSWYQQALGQGPQFIFQYYREEENGRGNFPPRFSGLQFPNYSSELNVNALELDDSALYLCASSWTGQGNTEAFFGQGTRLTVV.

This rearrangement joins TRBV30 to TRBJ2-7; TRBD2 is a possible D gene (6 bases). The CDR3 has 13 amino acids. V was shortened by 4 bases and J by 2 bases, with 12 bases between the two germline ends. CDR1 and CDR2 from the germline V gene are GTSNPN and SVGIG (reference sequence). CDR3 sequence (DNA): TGTGCCTGGACTGGAGGGTCCCCCTACGAGCAGTACTTC. It is translated as CAWTGGSPYEQYF.

The J gene is TRBJ1-2, the V gene TRBV13; D is possibly TRBD1 (5 bases). V was cut by 1 base and J by 4 bases, with 10 bases left in between. This CDR3 comprises 14 residues. The germline CDR1 and CDR2 sequences are PRHDT and FYEKMQ (reference sequence). In nucleotides, the CDR3 is TGTGCCAGCAGCTTAGCCCTGGGGCTCTATGGCTACACCTTC. Protein sequence: CASSLALGLYGYTF.

The chain has TRBV5-8 and TRBJ2-1, with no clear D. CDR1 and CDR2 from the germline V gene are SGHTS and YDEGEE. This CDR3 contains 15 residues. V shed 1 base and J shed 5 bases, with 13 bases lying between them. DNA of the CDR3: TGTGCCAGCAGCTTGTTGAGCTTTCCGAACAATGAGCAGTTCTTC. This codes for CASSLLSFPNNEQFF.

This clone was detected a few times. The CDR3 sequence: CASSNGGPHRYEQYF. In DNA form, the CDR3 reads TGTGCCAGCAGTAACGGGGGGCCTCACCGATACGAGCAGTACTTC. The V gene is TRBV6-5, the J gene TRBJ2-7; tentative D call: TRBD2 (7 bases). The V gene lost 5 bases and the J gene lost 4 bases, with 18 bases spanning the gap. The CDR3 sequence is 15 residues long. Germline V lookup: CDR1 MNHEY, CDR2 SVGAGI.

The chain is built from TRBV3-1 (or the pseudogene TRBV3-2) and TRBJ2-6; 9 nucleotides align to TRBD1. The CDR3 is made up of 16 amino acids. V dropped 4 bases and J dropped 2; count of bases not matched to a gene: 3. Germline V gene data show CDR1 as LGHDT and CDR2 as YNNKEL (reference sequence). The CDR3 sequence is CASSRDRDTGANVLTF. The CDR3 region has the DNA TGTGCCAGCAGCCGGGACAGGGACACTGGGGCCAACGTCCTGACTTTC.

Regarding this clone: The same CDR3 arises from other DNA sequences in this sample as well. The chain uses TRBV6-5 and TRBJ2-2; TRBD1 might be the D (7 bases). Germline lookup yields CDR1 MNHEY and CDR2 SVGAGI. The germline V and J ends were trimmed by 6 bases and 3 bases, with 11 bases remaining between them. The CDR3 runs to 14 residues. The CDR3 DNA reads as TGTGCCAGCAGCGCAGGGGGGTACACCGGGGAGCTGTTTTTT. It codes for CASSAGGYTGELFF.

This clone was found once. The chain joins TRBV11-1 to TRBJ2-5, with no clear D. The germline V and J ends were trimmed by 5 bases and 2 bases, with 12 bases remaining between them. Germline loops: CDR1 SGHAT, CDR2 FQDESV (reference sequence). This CDR3 is 14 amino acids long. This chain's CDR3 is CASSHRVVQETQYF. The CDR3 coding sequence is TGTGCCAGCAGCCACCGGGTGGTGCAAGAGACCCAGTACTTC.

J is TRBJ1-2 and V is TRBV19; 7 bases line up with TRBD1. With V trimmed by 4 bases and J by 0 bases, 5 bases remained unmatched. The CDR3 extends over 15 amino acids. Germline V CDR1 and CDR2: LNHDA, SQIVND (reference sequence). CDR3 sequence (DNA): TGTGCCAGTAGTACAGACAGGGCCACTAACTATGGCTACACCTTC. Its translation is CASSTDRATNYGYTF. Full variable domain (rest looked up from reference TRBV19 and TRBJ1-2): DGGITQSPKYLFRKEGQNVTLSCEQNLNHDAMYWYRQDPGQGLRLIYYSQIVNDFQKGDIAEGYSVSREKKESFPLTVTSAQKNPTAFYLCASSTDRATNYGYTFGSGTRLTVV.

As concerns this clone: Different DNA sequences within this sample yield the same CDR3. The rearrangement joins TRBV15 to TRBJ1-1, with D unresolved. V lost 1 base and J 0 bases, leaving 3 bases between the germline ends. Germline lookup yields CDR1 LNHNV and CDR2 YYDKDF (reference sequence). The CDR3 is 13 amino acids. The CDR3 DNA sequence: TGTGCCACCAGCAGAGGCGTGAACACTGAAGCTTTCTTT. It encodes CATSRGVNTEAFF.

CDR3 amino acids: CASRPPQGGEQYF. The CDR3 DNA reads TGTGCAAGTCGCCCCCCCCAGGGCGGGGAGCAGTACTTC. The chain joins TRBV12-2 to TRBJ2-7. TRBV12-2 is classified as a pseudogene. CDR3 length: 13 residues.

The J gene is TRBJ1-4, the V gene TRBV6-2 or TRBV6-3; TRBD1 matches 8 bases. The CDR3 sequence is 16 residues long. Germline CDR1 and CDR2: MNHEY and SVGEGT. V shed 2 bases and J 0 bases; nucleotides not matched to a gene: 2. For the CDR3, the DNA is TGTGCCAGCAGTTACGACAGGGGAACAACTAATGAAAAACTGTTTTTT. It codes for CASSYDRGTTNEKLFF.

The chain carries TRBV5-1 and TRBJ2-5; 10 bases agree with TRBD2. Germline V CDR1 and CDR2: SGHRS, YFSETQ. Unmatched junction bases numbered 9, after V lost 5 bases and J lost 5 bases. This CDR3 has 15 residues. The CDR3 bases are TGCGCCAGCAGTTTAGCGGGGGGCAATTTGGAGACCCAGTACTTC. It codes for CASSLAGGNLETQYF.

This clone came up a few times. This rearrangement joins TRBV6-2 or TRBV6-3 to TRBJ1-6, with TRBD1 identical over 8 bases. The CDR3 runs to 15 residues. V shed 2 bases, J shed 7 bases, and the junction held 4 bases outside the gene matches. Germline CDR1 and CDR2: MNHEY and SVGEGT. The CDR3 bases are TGTGCCAGCAGTTACGGGACAGGCCGAAATTCACCCCTCCACTTT. It translates to CASSYGTGRNSPLHF.

The chain couples TRBV29-1 to TRBJ2-7; a possible D gene is TRBD1 (5 bases). This CDR3 has 15 residues. Germline values: CDR1 SQVTM, CDR2 ANQGSEA. With 0 bases removed from V and 0 bases from J, the gap between germline ends came to 12 bases. The CDR3 region has the DNA TGCAGCGTTGAAGATCAGGGCAGTAGCTCCTACGAGCAGTACTTC. It codes for CSVEDQGSSSYEQYF.

This clone was seen just once. The chain couples TRBV30 to TRBJ1-5; D not certain. Germline CDR1 GTSNPN, CDR2 SVGIG (reference sequence). Trimming cost V 2 bases and J 0 bases, with 17 bases left between them. CDR3 size: 17 residues. CDR3 protein: CAWSISRGTSSNQPQHF. The CDR3 DNA reads as TGTGCCTGGAGTATATCCCGGGGAACCAGTAGCAATCAGCCCCAGCATTTT. The full variable domain, its missing parts supplied by reference TRBV30 and TRBJ1-5, is SQTIHQWPATLVQPVGSPLSLECTVEGTSNPNLYWYRQAAGRGLQLLFYSVGIGQISSEVPQNLSASRPQDRQFILSSKKLLLSDSGFYLCAWSISRGTSSNQPQHFGDGTRLSIL.

The CDR3 DNA is TGTGCCAGCAGCTTTGGGGAGAGGGGTGGGTACGAGCAGTACTTC. It codes for CASSFGERGGYEQYF. V usage is TRBV5-5 and J usage is TRBJ2-7; D possibly matches TRBD1 or TRBD2 (5 bases each). Germline loops: CDR1 SGHKS, CDR2 YYEKEE (reference sequence). The CDR3 contains 15 residues. V gave up 2 bases and J gave up 4 bases, with 16 bases separating them.

The genes are TRBV9 and TRBJ2-5, with D tentatively TRBD2 (6 bases). Germline V gene sequence: CDR1 SGDLS, CDR2 YYNGEE. CDR3 length equals 15 residues. V shed 0 bases and J shed 0 bases, with 9 bases lying between them. Here the CDR3 DNA reads TGTGCCAGCAGCGTAGCGGGGGTGCACCAAGAGACCCAGTACTTC. This translates into CASSVAGVHQETQYF.

The rearrangement links TRBV7-9 to TRBJ2-1, with a possible D match to TRBD1 (6 bases). The germline V gene has CDR1 SEHNR and CDR2 FQNEAQ (reference sequence). Trimming left V 8 bases short and J 4 bases short, with 18 bases between. The CDR3 is 15 amino acids. The CDR3 region is CASWRTDGIYNEQFF. The CDR3 DNA reads TGTGCCAGCTGGCGGACAGACGGAATTTACAATGAGCAGTTCTTC.

This chain links TRBV11-3 with TRBJ1-2; TRBD1 agrees at 10 bases. V was clipped by 3 bases and J by 2 bases; unmatched bases: 6. CDR1 is SGHNT and CDR2 is YENEEA in the germline V gene. This CDR3 has 16 amino acids. As DNA, the CDR3 is TGTGCCAGCAGCTTGTTCGACAGGGGGCGGAACTATGGCTACACCTTC. This codes for CASSLFDRGRNYGYTF.

This chain joins TRBV7-9 and TRBJ2-3, with D maybe TRBD2 (5 bases). V was shortened by 1 base and J by 1 base, with 6 bases between the two germline ends. The germline V gene encodes CDR1 SEHNR and CDR2 FQNEAQ (reference sequence). There are 14 residues in the CDR3. DNA for the CDR3: TGTGCCAGCAGCTTAGTAGCGCGCACAGATACGCAGTATTTT. Encoded protein: CASSLVARTDTQYF.

As DNA, the CDR3 is TGTGCCAGTAGTATATGGGCCGGCAGGGGGAAAACTGAAGCTTTCTTT. Residues: CASSIWAGRGKTEAFF. V usage is TRBV19 and J usage is TRBJ1-1; 7 nucleotides agree with TRBD1. Trimming took 2 bases from V and 5 from J; bases not matched to a gene: 11. CDR3 length equals 16 residues. Germline assignment: CDR1 LNHDA and CDR2 SQIVND (reference sequence).

The chain combines TRBV7-9 with TRBJ2-1; 12 bases align to TRBD1. V trimming: 5 bases; J trimming: 1 base; junction bases outside the gene matches: 12. Germline CDR1 and CDR2: SEHNR and FQNEAQ (reference sequence). This CDR3 is 19 amino acids long. The CDR3 loop is CASSPRPGTGGLSYNEQFF. The DNA for the CDR3 is TGTGCCAGCAGCCCTCGTCCCGGGACAGGGGGCTTATCCTACAATGAGCAGTTCTTC.

The V and J genes are TRBV7-9 and TRBJ2-1, with a possible D match to TRBD1 (6 bases). The CDR3 extends over 17 amino acids. Germline assignment: CDR1 SEHNR and CDR2 FQNEAQ (reference sequence). Trimming cost V 3 bases and J 2 bases, with 17 bases left between them. DNA for the CDR3: TGTGCCAGCAGCTTTCGGGACACCAGGAGGCCCTACAATGAGCAGTTCTTC. It is translated as CASSFRDTRRPYNEQFF.

This rearrangement joins TRBV6-5 to TRBJ2-5; TRBD1 matches at 10 bases. This CDR3 has 15 amino acids. Germline assignment: CDR1 MNHEY and CDR2 SVGAGI. V lost 6 bases to trimming and J lost 2 bases; unmatched junction nucleotides: 6. CDR3 in amino acids: CASRARDRGQETQYF. The CDR3 coding sequence is TGTGCCAGCAGGGCCCGGGACAGGGGACAAGAGACCCAGTACTTC.

In its sample, this clone was seen once. The CDR3 reads CASSLDPRAYEQYF. The CDR3 DNA reads as TGTGCCAGCAGCTTAGACCCCCGAGCCTACGAGCAGTACTTC. The chain joins TRBV7-2 to TRBJ2-7; no definite D call. This CDR3 spans 14 amino acids. Germline assignment: CDR1 SGHTA and CDR2 FQGNSA. V lost 1 base, J lost 2 bases, and 9 bases lay in between. Supplemented by reference TRBV7-2 and TRBJ2-7, the full variable domain reads GAGVSQSPSNKVTEKGKDVELRCDPISGHTALYWYRQSLGQGLEFLIYFQGNSAPDKSGLPSDRFSAERTGGSVSTLTIQRTQQEDSAVYLCASSLDPRAYEQYFGPGTRLTVT.

The chain joins TRBV7-2 to TRBJ2-5; 7 nucleotides line up with TRBD1. The J segment lost 3 bases and the V segment lost 0 bases, leaving 4 bases of the junction unmatched. Germline CDR1 SGHTA, CDR2 FQGNSA. CDR3 length equals 15 residues. The CDR3 here is CASSLAGTEEETQYF. The CDR3 bases are TGTGCCAGCAGCTTAGCCGGGACAGAAGAAGAGACCCAGTACTTC. Based on the CDR3 plus reference TRBV7-2 and TRBJ2-5, the full variable domain is GAGVSQSPSNKVTEKGKDVELRCDPISGHTALYWYRQSLGQGLEFLIYFQGNSAPDKSGLPSDRFSAERTGGSVSTLTIQRTQQEDSAVYLCASSLAGTEEETQYFGPGTRLLVL.